This TCR beta chain was retrieved from a study of blood T cell repertoires in COVID-19. Looking at the study overall: Acute and convalescent COVID-19 specimens originated in the United States, Italy and Spain. PBMCs, B-cell-depleted T cells, or T cells provided the cDNA or gDNA that made up the material.

Recruited during active infection, patients (from Seattle) were subsequently followed longitudinally. The CDR3 loop spans 15 amino acids. V shed 2 bases, J shed 1 base, and the junction held 4 bases outside the gene matches. Germline-derived CDR1 and CDR2 are SGHRS and YFSETQ. As processed by the authors: Counts of nucleated cells, estimated from reference gene primer amplification, were obtained. Repertoires were generated with immunoSEQ multiplex PCR, while TCRdb's copy carries only in-frame clones and drops some. V and J calls and clone size are given by that table; D and trimming were obtained from the DNA. The repertoire holds over 150,000 clones, with roughly 81% as singletons.

The genes are TRBV5-1 and TRBJ2-5, with TRBD2 matching over 8 bases. This clonotype was obtained from a woman aged 55-69 years with COVID-19, enrolled during active disease. The sequencing input was peripheral blood. CDR3 in DNA: TGCGCCAGCAGCTTTCCGGGGGGGAGCCAAGAGACCCAGTACTTC. Its translation is CASSFPGGSQETQYF.